The rows below give T cell receptor beta chains drawn from one sample of a study of blood T cell repertoires in COVID-19. This table comes from immunoSEQ multiplex PCR, and its TCRdb copy is limited to in-frame clones, with some not included. The sample has about 98,000 clones; roughly four fifths are singletons. Sequencing used peripheral blood. These receptors were obtained from a man aged 55 to 69 with acute or convalescent COVID-19. Both conserved end residues are part of each CDR3. A D gene is named only where the DNA matches it firmly. Part of the rows lack a size; the others show once, few, many or a class for expanded clones.

v_gene: TRBV11-3; d_gene: TRBD1; abundance: -; j_gene: TRBJ1-1; CDR3aa: CASSSLTGDVTEAFF; CDR3nt: TGTGCCAGCAGTTCCTTAACAGGGGACGTCACTGAAGCTTTCTTT
v_gene: TRBV18; d_gene: TRBD2; abundance: -; j_gene: TRBJ2-2; CDR3aa: CASSRTSGYTGELFF; CDR3nt: TGTGCCAGCTCCCGGACTAGCGGTTACACCGGGGAGCTGTTTTTT
v_gene: TRBV6-5; d_gene: -; abundance: once; j_gene: TRBJ2-5; CDR3aa: CASGTGETQYF; CDR3nt: TGTGCCAGCGGAACGGGAGAGACCCAGTACTTC
v_gene: TRBV20-1; d_gene: -; abundance: -; j_gene: TRBJ2-7; CDR3aa: CSASNSHTSEQYF; CDR3nt: TGCAGTGCTAGTAACAGCCACACTAGCGAGCAGTACTTC
v_gene: TRBV9; d_gene: -; abundance: -; j_gene: TRBJ2-3; CDR3aa: CASSPHERTDTQYF; CDR3nt: TGTGCCAGCAGCCCCCATGAGAGGACAGATACGCAGTATTTT
v_gene: TRBV10-3; d_gene: TRBD2; abundance: -; j_gene: TRBJ2-1; CDR3aa: CAISDPGLAGGKDEQFF; CDR3nt: TGTGCCATCAGTGATCCGGGACTAGCGGGGGGAAAGGATGAGCAGTTCTTC
v_gene: TRBV6-2/TRBV6-3; d_gene: TRBD2; abundance: -; j_gene: TRBJ2-1; CDR3aa: CASSYRGLAGPNEQFF; CDR3nt: TGTGCCAGCAGTTACCGCGGACTAGCGGGACCCAATGAGCAGTTCTTC
v_gene: TRBV4-1; d_gene: -; abundance: -; j_gene: TRBJ2-6; CDR3aa: CASELVIGANVLTF; CDR3nt: TGCGCCAGCGAGCTTGTGATTGGGGCCAACGTCCTGACTTTC
v_gene: TRBV9; d_gene: -; abundance: -; j_gene: TRBJ1-1; CDR3aa: CASSVGGFDNTEAFF; CDR3nt: TGTGCCAGCAGCGTAGGAGGGTTTGATAACACTGAAGCTTTCTTT
v_gene: TRBV4-2; d_gene: TRBD1; abundance: many; j_gene: TRBJ1-6; CDR3aa: CASSQETGDGNSPLHF; CDR3nt: TGTGCCAGCAGCCAAGAGACAGGGGATGGTAATTCACCCCTCCACTTT
v_gene: TRBV18; d_gene: TRBD1; abundance: -; j_gene: TRBJ1-5; CDR3aa: CASSPNTGGSDQPQHF; CDR3nt: TGTGCCAGCTCACCTAATACAGGGGGCAGTGATCAGCCCCAGCATTTT
v_gene: TRBV5-4; d_gene: -; abundance: -; j_gene: TRBJ2-3; CDR3aa: CASRRDDYTDTQYF; CDR3nt: TGTGCCAGCAGGCGGGACGATTACACAGATACGCAGTATTTT
v_gene: TRBV18; d_gene: -; abundance: -; j_gene: TRBJ1-1; CDR3aa: CASRSMGRAVNTEAFF; CDR3nt: TGTGCCAGCCGGAGCATGGGGAGGGCTGTGAACACTGAAGCTTTCTTT
v_gene: TRBV29-1; d_gene: -; abundance: -; j_gene: TRBJ1-2; CDR3aa: CSVAKPGHGYGYTF; CDR3nt: TGCAGCGTTGCCAAGCCGGGACATGGCTATGGCTACACCTTC
v_gene: TRBV7-9; d_gene: -; abundance: -; j_gene: TRBJ2-2; CDR3aa: CASSPRTAEGTGELFF; CDR3nt: TGTGCCAGCAGCCCCCGGACAGCCGAGGGCACCGGGGAGCTGTTTTTT
v_gene: TRBV27; d_gene: TRBD2; abundance: -; j_gene: TRBJ2-5; CDR3aa: CASRLAGNQETQYF; CDR3nt: TGTGCCAGCAGACTAGCGGGGAACCAAGAGACCCAGTACTTC
v_gene: TRBV5-5; d_gene: -; abundance: -; j_gene: TRBJ1-1; CDR3aa: CASSPEGRYGTEAFF; CDR3nt: TGTGCCAGCAGCCCTGAGGGCAGGTATGGAACTGAAGCTTTCTTT
v_gene: TRBV30; d_gene: -; abundance: -; j_gene: TRBJ1-3; CDR3aa: CAWSSGSGNTIYF; CDR3nt: TGTGCCTGGAGTTCAGGCTCTGGAAACACCATATATTTT
v_gene: TRBV6-1; d_gene: -; abundance: -; j_gene: TRBJ1-1; CDR3aa: CASSEVFMNTEAFF; CDR3nt: TGTGCCAGCAGTGAAGTATTTATGAACACTGAAGCTTTCTTT
v_gene: TRBV9; d_gene: TRBD1; abundance: -; j_gene: TRBJ1-1; CDR3aa: CASSVGGTGDTEAFF; CDR3nt: TGTGCCAGCAGCGTAGGGGGGACAGGGGATACTGAAGCTTTCTTT
v_gene: TRBV11-2; d_gene: TRBD1; abundance: -; j_gene: TRBJ1-2; CDR3aa: CASSSRTGGNGYTF; CDR3nt: TGTGCCAGCAGCTCTCGGACAGGGGGGAATGGCTACACCTTC
v_gene: TRBV18; d_gene: -; abundance: -; j_gene: TRBJ1-1; CDR3aa: CASSPPIGGAGAEAFF; CDR3nt: TGTGCCAGCTCACCACCGATTGGGGGGGCTGGGGCTGAAGCTTTCTTT
v_gene: TRBV6-2/TRBV6-3; d_gene: TRBD1; abundance: -; j_gene: TRBJ1-5; CDR3aa: CASTPATGLRVYSNQPQHF; CDR3nt: TGTGCCAGCACCCCCGCGACAGGGCTAAGGGTTTATAGCAATCAGCCCCAGCATTTT
v_gene: TRBV4-1; d_gene: TRBD1; abundance: -; j_gene: TRBJ1-1; CDR3aa: CASSQDPAGGLSTEAFF; CDR3nt: TGCGCCAGCAGCCAAGACCCCGCAGGGGGCTTGAGCACTGAAGCTTTCTTT
v_gene: TRBV7-3; d_gene: TRBD2; abundance: -; j_gene: TRBJ2-2; CDR3aa: CASSLQRGNTGELFF; CDR3nt: TGTGCCAGCAGCTTACAGCGGGGCAACACCGGGGAGCTGTTTTTT
v_gene: TRBV4-1; d_gene: -; abundance: few; j_gene: TRBJ1-2; CDR3aa: CASSQDQGTYGYTF; CDR3nt: TGCGCCAGCAGCCAAGACCAGGGTACCTATGGCTACACCTTC
v_gene: TRBV18; d_gene: TRBD2; abundance: -; j_gene: TRBJ2-1; CDR3aa: CASSPTSGSYYNEQFF; CDR3nt: TGTGCCAGCTCACCGACTAGCGGGAGCTATTACAATGAGCAGTTCTTC
v_gene: TRBV7-6; d_gene: TRBD2; abundance: -; j_gene: TRBJ2-1; CDR3aa: CASSSRLSGGNEQFF; CDR3nt: TGTGCCAGCAGCTCCCGGCTTAGCGGGGGAAATGAGCAGTTCTTC
v_gene: TRBV15; d_gene: -; abundance: -; j_gene: TRBJ2-2; CDR3aa: CATSRAGTGELFF; CDR3nt: TGTGCCACCAGCAGAGCGGGCACCGGGGAGCTGTTTTTT
v_gene: TRBV15; d_gene: TRBD1; abundance: -; j_gene: TRBJ2-7; CDR3aa: CATSLLTGQTYEQYF; CDR3nt: TGTGCCACCAGCTTACTAACGGGACAGACCTACGAGCAGTACTTC
v_gene: TRBV19; d_gene: -; abundance: -; j_gene: TRBJ2-4; CDR3aa: CASSTTGVFKNIQYF; CDR3nt: TGTGCCAGTAGTACGACGGGAGTATTCAAAAACATTCAGTACTTC
v_gene: TRBV15; d_gene: -; abundance: -; j_gene: TRBJ1-4; CDR3aa: CATSRGESNEKLFF; CDR3nt: TGTGCCACCAGCAGAGGGGAGTCGAACGAAAAACTGTTTTTT
v_gene: TRBV5-1; d_gene: TRBD1; abundance: few; j_gene: TRBJ1-2; CDR3aa: CASRLEQGAVYGYTF; CDR3nt: TGCGCCAGCCGTCTGGAACAGGGGGCTGTCTATGGCTACACCTTC
v_gene: TRBV30; d_gene: -; abundance: once; j_gene: TRBJ2-2; CDR3aa: CAWSPQGSGTGELFF; CDR3nt: TGTGCCTGGAGTCCGCAGGGGTCGGGCACCGGGGAGCTGTTTTTT
v_gene: TRBV4-2; d_gene: -; abundance: -; j_gene: TRBJ2-5; CDR3aa: CASSQEGGRRETQYF; CDR3nt: TGTGCCAGCAGCCAAGAGGGGGGGCGTAGGGAGACCCAGTACTTC
v_gene: TRBV5-1; d_gene: -; abundance: -; j_gene: TRBJ1-5; CDR3aa: CASRRGEADQPQHF; CDR3nt: TGCGCCAGCAGGAGAGGGGAGGCAGATCAGCCCCAGCATTTT
v_gene: TRBV19; d_gene: -; abundance: once; j_gene: TRBJ1-1; CDR3aa: CASRLDRNTEAFF; CDR3nt: TGTGCCAGTAGACTGGACAGGAACACTGAAGCTTTCTTT
v_gene: TRBV6-1; d_gene: -; abundance: -; j_gene: TRBJ2-2; CDR3aa: CASSKERPGAGELFF; CDR3nt: TGTGCCAGCAGTAAAGAACGTCCGGGGGCCGGGGAGCTGTTTTTT
v_gene: TRBV5-4; d_gene: TRBD2; abundance: -; j_gene: TRBJ2-3; CDR3aa: CASSSTSGGADTQYF; CDR3nt: TGTGCCAGCAGCTCGACTAGCGGAGGAGCAGATACGCAGTATTTT
v_gene: TRBV12-5; d_gene: TRBD1; abundance: -; j_gene: TRBJ2-1; CDR3aa: CASGGTGGNEQFF; CDR3nt: TGTGCTAGTGGCGGGACAGGGGGCAATGAGCAGTTCTTC
v_gene: TRBV24-1; d_gene: TRBD1; abundance: once; j_gene: TRBJ2-3; CDR3aa: CATSVSTGMQYF; CDR3nt: TGTGCCACCAGTGTATCGACAGGGATGCAGTATTTT
v_gene: TRBV12-3/TRBV12-4; d_gene: TRBD1; abundance: few; j_gene: TRBJ1-3; CDR3aa: CASSSPPGQPIF; CDR3nt: TGTGCCAGCAGTTCACCCCCGGGACAGCCGATATTT
v_gene: TRBV7-7; d_gene: TRBD2; abundance: -; j_gene: TRBJ2-2; CDR3aa: CASSPRLAVDTGELFF; CDR3nt: TGTGCTAGCAGCCCGCGACTAGCAGTTGACACCGGGGAGCTGTTTTTT
v_gene: TRBV6-2/TRBV6-3; d_gene: TRBD2; abundance: -; j_gene: TRBJ2-1; CDR3aa: CASSSGLGLDEQFF; CDR3nt: TGTGCCAGCAGTTCCGGACTAGGCCTGGATGAGCAGTTCTTC